Each of the 16 T cell receptor beta chains below was sequenced from the same sample in a study of T cell changes during pregnancy in multiple sclerosis. This table comes from immunoSEQ multiplex PCR, and its TCRdb copy is limited to in-frame clones, with some not included. This sample carries roughly 48,000 clones, approximately 92% of them seen once, and the ten largest clones take around 0.25%. Specimen: CD4+ T cells from peripheral blood mononuclear cells, collected in the third trimester of pregnancy. The receptor source for this set is a female donor with multiple sclerosis, enrolled in a pregnancy study.

The rearrangement joins TRBV7-2 to TRBJ2-7; 9 positions agree with TRBD1. The V segment lost 0 bases and the J segment 3 bases; nucleotides outside the gene matches: 3. CDR1 and CDR2 (germline): SGHTA, FQGNSA. CDR3 length equals 15 residues. In nucleotides, the CDR3 is TGTGCCAGCAGCTTAGCGGGACAGGGAGACTACGAGCAGTACTTC. Translating it yields CASSLAGQGDYEQYF. Drawing the rest from reference TRBV7-2 and TRBJ2-7, the complete variable domain is GAGVSQSPSNKVTEKGKDVELRCDPISGHTALYWYRQSLGQGLEFLIYFQGNSAPDKSGLPSDRFSAERTGGSVSTLTIQRTQQEDSAVYLCASSLAGQGDYEQYFGPGTRLTVT.

The chain uses TRBV28 and TRBJ2-5; possibly TRBD2 for D (5 bases). The germline CDR1 and CDR2 sequences are MDHEN and SYDVKM. This CDR3 contains 11 residues. V was clipped by 5 bases and J by 7 bases, with 8 bases between them. The CDR3 region has the DNA TGTGCCAGCAGTCCCAGCGGGACCCAGTACTTC. Protein sequence: CASSPSGTQYF.

The chain joins TRBV7-9 to TRBJ2-5; 7 bases are a match to TRBD1. Germline V gives CDR1 SEHNR, CDR2 FQNEAQ (reference sequence). The trim removed 5 bases at V and 1 base at J, leaving 4 bases unmatched. This CDR3 is built from 14 residues. CDR3 DNA: TGTGCCAGCAGCCCCGGGACAGTCCAAGAGACCCAGTACTTC. Translating gives CASSPGTVQETQYF.

The V call is TRBV19, the J call TRBJ2-2; 8 bases match TRBD2. The germline V gene has CDR1 LNHDA and CDR2 SQIVND (reference sequence). The CDR3 contains 15 residues. The J segment lost 4 bases and the V segment lost 4 bases, leaving 5 bases of the junction unmatched. This chain's CDR3 is CASSNGGGGTGELFF. The CDR3 nucleotides are TGTGCCAGTAGTAACGGGGGGGGAGGCACCGGGGAGCTGTTTTTT.

The chain joins TRBV28 to TRBJ1-1, with D unclear. V lost 3 bases to trimming and J lost 0 bases, with 20 bases between them. This CDR3 contains 18 residues. Germline V gene lookup returns CDR1 MDHEN and CDR2 SYDVKM. CDR3 loop: CASSFRLVTARMNTEAFF. CDR3 sequence (DNA): TGTGCCAGCAGTTTCCGGTTAGTCACAGCCAGAATGAACACTGAAGCTTTCTTT.

This chain connects TRBV6-5 to TRBJ2-3; no clear D gene. The ends were cut back, 7 bases at V and 7 bases at J, with 9 bases in the middle. The CDR3 consists of 11 residues. Germline-derived CDR1 and CDR2 are MNHEY and SVGAGI. The CDR3 region is CASTRGNTQYF. For the CDR3, the DNA is TGTGCCAGCACCCGAGGAAATACGCAGTATTTT.

This clone was found once. V gene TRBV5-6 combines with J gene TRBJ2-7; TRBD1 agrees at 7 bases. Germline V gene lookup returns CDR1 SGHDT and CDR2 YYEEEE. This CDR3 is built from 15 residues. V lost 3 bases, J lost 4 bases, and 10 bases stayed unmatched. CDR3 residues: CASSYSDRLKYEQYF. CDR3 nucleotide sequence: TGTGCCAGCAGCTATTCGGACAGGCTAAAATACGAGCAGTACTTC.

V and J are TRBV5-1 and TRBJ1-1; a weak D match, TRBD1 (5 bases). V lost 5 bases to trimming and J lost 0 bases, with 11 bases between them. Germline loops: CDR1 SGHRS, CDR2 YFSETQ. The CDR3 loop spans 14 amino acids. The CDR3 bases are TGCGCCAGCAGTTACGACAGTCTGAACACTGAAGCTTTCTTT. Translation gives CASSYDSLNTEAFF.

This clone was detected only a few times. The V and J genes are TRBV5-1 and TRBJ2-1; TRBD1 matches 9 bases. Losses at the gene ends were 1 base for V and 6 bases for J; bases not matched to a gene: 8. CDR1 SGHRS and CDR2 YFSETQ come from the germline V gene. The CDR3 runs 16 residues. CDR3 residues: CASSLIGTGPFNEQFF. In DNA, the CDR3 is TGCGCCAGCAGCTTGATCGGGACAGGGCCCTTCAATGAGCAGTTCTTC. Supplemented by reference TRBV5-1 and TRBJ2-1, the full variable domain reads KAGVTQTPRYLIKTRGQQVTLSCSPISGHRSVSWYQQTPGQGLQFLFEYFSETQRNKGNFPGRFSGRQFSNSRSEMNVSTLELGDSALYLCASSLIGTGPFNEQFFGPGTRLTVL.

This clone was recorded once. The DNA for the CDR3 is TGTGCCAGCAGTCTCGGGATTTATAGCAATCAGCCCCAGCATTTT. As protein: CASSLGIYSNQPQHF. V and J are TRBV6-5 and TRBJ1-5, with D hard to call. With 5 bases removed from V and 0 bases from J, the gap between germline ends came to 11 bases. CDR1 is MNHEY and CDR2 is SVGAGI in the germline V gene. CDR3 length: 15 amino acids.

This rearrangement joins TRBV5-4 to TRBJ2-2; TRBD2 aligns across 9 bases. Germline CDR1 and CDR2: SGHNT and YYREEE (reference sequence). CDR3 length: 19 amino acids. The junction had 14 bases not matched to a gene; V was cut back by 0 bases and J by 5 bases. The CDR3 DNA sequence: TGTGCCAGCAGCTTGGGGCTAGCGGGATTTGGAGCCCGAACCGGGGAGCTGTTTTTT. The encoded protein is CASSLGLAGFGARTGELFF. Looking up the rest from reference TRBV5-4 and TRBJ2-2 gives the full variable domain: ETGVTQSPTHLIKTRGQQVTLRCSSQSGHNTVSWYQQALGQGPQFIFQYYREEENGRGNFPPRFSGLQFPNYSSELNVNALELDDSALYLCASSLGLAGFGARTGELFFGEGSRLTVL.

V is TRBV5-6 and J is TRBJ2-5, with 9 bases that match TRBD2. V dropped 6 bases and J dropped 1; count of bases not matched to a gene: 7. The CDR3 contains 15 residues. Germline V gene lookup returns CDR1 SGHDT and CDR2 YYEEEE. The CDR3 sequence: CASTRLAVIQETQYF. The CDR3 DNA sequence: TGTGCCAGCACCAGACTAGCGGTAATCCAAGAGACCCAGTACTTC.

As DNA, the CDR3 is TGTGCCAGTAGTTCTATTAACATTCAGTACTTC. Amino acid sequence: CASSSINIQYF. The genes are TRBV19 and TRBJ2-4; D is uncertain. CDR1 and CDR2 from the germline V gene are LNHDA and SQIVND (reference sequence). V was pared by 5 bases and J by 7 bases, with 6 bases between. CDR3 length: 11 amino acids.

The rearrangement links TRBV28 to TRBJ2-5, with 7 bases matching TRBD2. J was trimmed by 7 bases and V by 2 bases; bases with no gene match: 10. The CDR3 runs 15 residues. Germline V gene sequence: CDR1 MDHEN, CDR2 SYDVKM. The CDR3 DNA follows: TGTGCCAGCAGTTTAATAAGTGGCGGGAGAGGGACCCAGTACTTC. It translates to CASSLISGGRGTQYF.

The V and J genes are TRBV10-3 and TRBJ2-5; D is unclear. V was cut by 2 bases and J by 5 bases, with 9 bases left in between. This CDR3 is built from 13 residues. The germline V gene has CDR1 ENHRY and CDR2 SYGVKD. The DNA of the CDR3 is TGTGCCATCAGTGAGACTTCGTTGGAGACCCAGTACTTC. This encodes CAISETSLETQYF.

This clone is a singleton in its sample. The V and J genes are TRBV21-1 and TRBJ2-7; the DNA was not compared with TRBD2, the D call given in the table. TRBV21-1 is flagged as a pseudogene. CDR3 length equals 19 residues. The CDR3 DNA reads as TGTGCCAGCAGCAAAGGGGGGGGGCCCGGGACTAGCGGTACCTACGAGCAGTACTTC. Translating it yields CASSKGGGPGTSGTYEQYF.